A single TCR beta chain is shown here with its context. A single base separates this from a much larger clone, so it may be a read error. TCRdb independently ran MiXCR on the 5' RACE reads; one entry per CDR3 protein. Of approximately 52,000 distinct CDR3 sequences listed, under 7.5% are singletons. The source of the sample is a study of spatial heterogeneity in lung cancer. As to time point: sample taken at primary tumor resection. The sequenced material consisted of unsorted whole RNA from tumor, nontumor lung or frozen PBMC. The TCR was taken from a female donor with early-stage non-small cell lung cancer. The specimen comprised PBMCs, sampled at surgery.

The CDR3 is CPSSPTPGTGSSGANVLTF. The CDR3 coding sequence is TGCCCCAGCAGCCCCACCCCCGGGACAGGAAGCTCTGGGGCCAACGTCCTGACTTTC. The chain couples TRBV5-1 to TRBJ2-6, with TRBD1 matching 8 bases. The germline gives CDR1 SGHRS, CDR2 YFSETQ. This CDR3 spans 19 amino acids.